The 15 T cell receptor beta chains given below trace back to one sample, sequenced in a study of blood T cell repertoires in COVID-19. Clones were read by immunoSEQ multiplex PCR, and TCRdb kept only the in-frame ones, dropping some. The data hold around 140,000 clones, with roughly 90% observed a single time. Sequencing input: peripheral blood. The receptors shown here come from a man aged 65-85 years with acute or convalescent COVID-19.

This clone was observed a handful of times. This chain joins TRBV27 and TRBJ2-1; 11 nucleotides align to TRBD2. Germline V lookup: CDR1 MNHEY, CDR2 SMNVEV (reference sequence). The CDR3 sequence is 18 residues long. The J segment lost 0 bases and the V segment lost 0 bases, leaving 4 bases of the junction unmatched. The CDR3 is CASSLSASGRISYNEQFF. CDR3 sequence (DNA): TGTGCCAGCAGTTTATCGGCTAGCGGGAGGATCTCCTACAATGAGCAGTTCTTC.

The V and J genes are TRBV30 and TRBJ2-1; 10 bases fit TRBD2. Germline assignment: CDR1 GTSNPN and CDR2 SVGIG (reference sequence). V trimming: 0 bases; J trimming: 10 bases; junction bases outside the gene matches: 6. The CDR3 loop spans 14 amino acids. Here the CDR3 DNA reads TGTGCCTGGAGTGTTCTAGCGGGAGTACGGGAGCAGTTCTTC. It yields the protein CAWSVLAGVREQFF.

The rearrangement uses TRBV18 and TRBJ2-6; TRBD1 matches 8 bases. CDR1 and CDR2 from the germline V gene are KGHSH and LQKENI. Losses at the gene ends were 4 bases for V and 0 bases for J; bases not matched to a gene: 11. This CDR3 has 19 residues. The CDR3 nucleotides read TGTGCCAGCTCACAACGGACAGGGAAATTCGCCTCTGGGGCCAACGTCCTGACTTTC. This encodes CASSQRTGKFASGANVLTF. The variable domain in full, with the rest retrieved from reference TRBV18 and TRBJ2-6, is NAGVMQNPRHLVRRRGQEARLRCSPMKGHSHVYWYRQLPEEGLKFMVYLQKENIIDESGMPKERFSAEFPKEGPSILRIQQVVRGDSAAYFCASSQRTGKFASGANVLTFGAGSRLTVL.

Only a few counts were recorded for this clone. The rearrangement links TRBV20-1 to TRBJ2-7; 8 bases match TRBD2. V lost 3 bases, J lost 7 bases, and 20 bases stayed unmatched. This CDR3 spans 17 amino acids. Germline CDR1 and CDR2: DFQATT and SNEGSKA (reference sequence). The CDR3 is CSASGSGGDWVSREQYF. The DNA of the CDR3 is TGCAGTGCTAGTGGGTCCGGGGGGGACTGGGTCTCTCGTGAGCAGTACTTC.

The chain recombines TRBV28 with TRBJ1-1; weak D call: TRBD1 (6 bases). The CDR3 is 11 residues long. Trimming took off 10 bases at V and 7 bases at J, with 13 bases between the two ends. Per the germline V gene, CDR1 is MDHEN and CDR2 is SYDVKM. As DNA, the CDR3 is TGTGCCACTAAAGGACAGCATGAAGCTTTCTTT. Its translation: CATKGQHEAFF.

The CDR3 loop is CATSDPRDSTEKLFF. The CDR3 DNA sequence: TGTGCCACCAGTGATCCTCGGGACAGCACGGAAAAACTGTTTTTT. The chain employs TRBV24-1 and TRBJ1-4; 7 nucleotides align to TRBD1. Germline V CDR1 and CDR2: KGHDR, SFDVKD. The CDR3 runs 15 residues. V lost 3 bases, J lost 8 bases, and 8 bases stayed unmatched.

The chain links TRBV10-1 to TRBJ2-1, with D unclear. CDR1 and CDR2 from the germline V gene are WNHNN and SYGVQD (reference sequence). The germline V and J ends were trimmed by 0 bases and 2 bases, with 5 bases remaining between them. This CDR3 is built from 14 residues. CDR3 bases: TGCGCCAGCAGTGAGTCTATAACCTACAATGAGCAGTTCTTC. It codes for CASSESITYNEQFF.

The chain is built from TRBV11-2 and TRBJ2-3; 11 nucleotides match TRBD2. This CDR3 is 16 amino acids long. V was clipped by 3 bases and J by 5 bases; unmatched bases: 7. The germline V gene encodes CDR1 SGHAT and CDR2 FQNNGV. The DNA for the CDR3 is TGTGCCAGCAGCTTGTTTAGCGGGAGGGGGAGAGATACGCAGTATTTT. Its translation is CASSLFSGRGRDTQYF. The full variable domain, with the rest looked up from reference TRBV11-2 and TRBJ2-3, is EAGVAQSPRYKIIEKRQSVAFWCNPISGHATLYWYQQILGQGPKLLIQFQNNGVVDDSQLPKDRFSAERLKGVDSTLKIQPAKLEDSAVYLCASSLFSGRGRDTQYFGPGTRLTVL.

The V gene is TRBV5-1, the J gene TRBJ1-1; D is unclear. CDR3 length: 15 amino acids. V lost 4 bases, J lost 1 base, and 14 bases lay in between. Germline CDR1 SGHRS, CDR2 YFSETQ. The CDR3 protein is CASSKHSTGNTEAFF. In DNA form, the CDR3 reads TGCGCCAGCAGCAAACACTCGACGGGGAACACTGAAGCTTTCTTT.

Here the CDR3 reads CASSLGDSRPQPQHF. The CDR3 DNA reads as TGTGCCAGCAGCTTAGGGGACAGTCGGCCCCAGCCCCAGCATTTT. V gene TRBV7-8 combines with J gene TRBJ1-5; 7 bases align to TRBD1. Trimming took 1 base from V and 7 from J; bases not matched to a gene: 7. Germline values: CDR1 SGHVS, CDR2 FQNEAQ. This CDR3 comprises 15 residues.

The chain carries TRBV28 and TRBJ1-6; D gene ambiguous. The CDR3 contains 13 residues. Germline loops: CDR1 MDHEN, CDR2 SYDVKM. Here the CDR3 DNA reads TGTGCTACCCTTGGTCAACCCGGGTCACCCCTCCACTTT. It translates to CATLGQPGSPLHF.

This CDR3 reads CVRSLWAGDARGYTF. The CDR3 nucleotides are TGTGTCAGAAGCTTATGGGCAGGGGACGCTAGGGGCTACACCTTC. This chain links TRBV7-5 with TRBJ1-2; the listed D gene, TRBD1, was not tested against the DNA. TRBV7-5 is a listed pseudogene. The CDR3 covers 15 residues.

V and J are TRBV10-3 and TRBJ2-3, with D maybe TRBD2 (6 bases). Trimming stripped 3 bases from V and 3 bases from J, with 10 bases between. This CDR3 is 14 amino acids long. Germline loops: CDR1 ENHRY, CDR2 SYGVKD. In DNA form, the CDR3 reads TGTGCCATCAGTGACCTTAGCGGTACAGATACGCAGTATTTT. Encoded protein: CAISDLSGTDTQYF.

J is TRBJ1-2 and V is TRBV19, with D perhaps TRBD1 (6 bases). Germline V lookup: CDR1 LNHDA, CDR2 SQIVND (reference sequence). The V gene lost 7 bases and the J gene lost 5 bases, with 20 bases spanning the gap. The CDR3 has 15 amino acids. The CDR3 DNA follows: TGTGCCAGTACCACTTCAGGCAGGGGCCCTTATGGCTACACCTTC. This codes for CASTTSGRGPYGYTF.

This chain joins TRBV6-5 and TRBJ1-2; TRBD1 is a possible D gene (5 bases). The CDR3 sequence is 14 residues long. V lost 0 bases and J lost 4, with 9 bases in between. Per germline, CDR1 MNHEY and CDR2 SVGAGI. Written as DNA, the CDR3 is TGTGCCAGCAGTTACTCGCAGGGTATCTATGGCTACACCTTC. Residues: CASSYSQGIYGYTF.